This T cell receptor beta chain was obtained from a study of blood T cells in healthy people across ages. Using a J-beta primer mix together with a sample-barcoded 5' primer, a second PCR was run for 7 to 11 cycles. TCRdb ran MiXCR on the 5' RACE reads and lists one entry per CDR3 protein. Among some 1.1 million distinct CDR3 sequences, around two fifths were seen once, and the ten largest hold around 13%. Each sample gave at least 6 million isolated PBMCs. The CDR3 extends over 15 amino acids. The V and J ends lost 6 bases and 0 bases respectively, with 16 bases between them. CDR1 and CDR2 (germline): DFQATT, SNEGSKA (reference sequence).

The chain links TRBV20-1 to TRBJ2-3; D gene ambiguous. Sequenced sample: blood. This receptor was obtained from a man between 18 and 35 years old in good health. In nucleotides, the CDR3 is TGCAGTGCCCGACGGACCGACCAAAGCACAGATACGCAGTATTTT. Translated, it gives CSARRTDQSTDTQYF.